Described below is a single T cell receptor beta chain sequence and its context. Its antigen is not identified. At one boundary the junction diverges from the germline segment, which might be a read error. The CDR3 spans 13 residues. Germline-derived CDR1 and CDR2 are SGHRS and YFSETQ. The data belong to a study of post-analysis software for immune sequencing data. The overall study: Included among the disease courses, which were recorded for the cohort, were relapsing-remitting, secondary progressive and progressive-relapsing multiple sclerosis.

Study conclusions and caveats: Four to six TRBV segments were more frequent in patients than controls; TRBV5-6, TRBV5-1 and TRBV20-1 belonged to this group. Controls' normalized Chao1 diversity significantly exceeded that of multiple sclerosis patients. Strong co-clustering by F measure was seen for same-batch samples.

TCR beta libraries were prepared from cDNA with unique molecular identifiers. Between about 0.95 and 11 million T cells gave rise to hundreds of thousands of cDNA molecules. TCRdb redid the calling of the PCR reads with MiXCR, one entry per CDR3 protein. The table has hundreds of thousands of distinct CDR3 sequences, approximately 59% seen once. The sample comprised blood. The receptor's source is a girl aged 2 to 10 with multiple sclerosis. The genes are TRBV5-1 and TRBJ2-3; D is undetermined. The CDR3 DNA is TGCACCAGCAGCGAACTCAGCACAGATACGCAGTATTTT. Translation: CTSSELSTDTQYF.